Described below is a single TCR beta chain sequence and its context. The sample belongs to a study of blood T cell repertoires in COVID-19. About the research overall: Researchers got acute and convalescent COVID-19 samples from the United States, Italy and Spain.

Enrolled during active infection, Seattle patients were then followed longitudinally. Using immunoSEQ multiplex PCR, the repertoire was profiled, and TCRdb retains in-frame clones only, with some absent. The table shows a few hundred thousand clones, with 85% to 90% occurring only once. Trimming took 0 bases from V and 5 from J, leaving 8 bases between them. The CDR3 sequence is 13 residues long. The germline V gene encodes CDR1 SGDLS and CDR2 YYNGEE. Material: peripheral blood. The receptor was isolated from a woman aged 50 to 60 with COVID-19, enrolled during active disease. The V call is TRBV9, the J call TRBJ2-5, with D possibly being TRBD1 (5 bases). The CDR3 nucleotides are TGTGCCAGCAGCGTAGAAGCAGGGGAGACCCAGTACTTC. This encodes CASSVEAGETQYF.